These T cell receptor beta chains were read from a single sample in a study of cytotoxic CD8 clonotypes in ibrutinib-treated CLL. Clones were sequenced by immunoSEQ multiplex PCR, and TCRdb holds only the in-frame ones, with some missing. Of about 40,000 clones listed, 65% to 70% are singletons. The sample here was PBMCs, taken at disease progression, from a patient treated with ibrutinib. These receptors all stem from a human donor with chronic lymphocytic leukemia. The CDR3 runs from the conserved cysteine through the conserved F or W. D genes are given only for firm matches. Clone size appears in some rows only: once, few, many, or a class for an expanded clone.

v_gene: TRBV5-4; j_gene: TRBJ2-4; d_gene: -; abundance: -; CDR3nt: TGTGCCAGCAGCTTTGGGTTAGGAGACATTCAGTACTTC; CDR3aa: CASSFGLGDIQYF
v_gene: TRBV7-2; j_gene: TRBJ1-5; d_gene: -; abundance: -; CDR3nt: TGTGCCAGCAGCTTAGCGGGCGGTTTTAGCAATCAGCCCCAGCATTTT; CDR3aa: CASSLAGGFSNQPQHF
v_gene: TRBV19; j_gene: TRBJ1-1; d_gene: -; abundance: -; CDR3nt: TGTGCCAGTAGTGCGCGGGATCTCTCTAACACTGAAGCTTTCTTT; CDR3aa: CASSARDLSNTEAFF
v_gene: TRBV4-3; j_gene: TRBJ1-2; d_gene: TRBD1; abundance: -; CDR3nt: TGCGCCAGCAGCCAAGGGACAGGAGCGTCTGGCTACACCTTC; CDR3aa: CASSQGTGASGYTF
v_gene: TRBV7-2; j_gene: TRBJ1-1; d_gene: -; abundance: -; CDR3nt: TGTGCCAGCAGCTACCAAATGAACACTGAAGCTTTCTTT; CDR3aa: CASSYQMNTEAFF
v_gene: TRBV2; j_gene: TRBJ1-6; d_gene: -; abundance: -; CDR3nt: TGTGCCAGCAGTTTAGACAGGCCCTCCTATAATTCACCCCTCCACTTT; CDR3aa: CASSLDRPSYNSPLHF
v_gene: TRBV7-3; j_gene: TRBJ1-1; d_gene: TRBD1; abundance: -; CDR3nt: TGTGCCAGCAGCTTGTCGGGGACAGAAAAGTACACTGAAGCTTTCTTT; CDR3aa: CASSLSGTEKYTEAFF
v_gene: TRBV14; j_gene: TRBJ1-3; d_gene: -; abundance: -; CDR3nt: TGTGCCAGCAGCCAAGGTCAATTCAGGACCATATATTTT; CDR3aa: CASSQGQFRTIYF
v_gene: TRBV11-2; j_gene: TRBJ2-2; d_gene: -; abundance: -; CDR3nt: TGTGCCAGCAGCTTAGCAGGGAGCGCCGGGGAGCTGTTTTTT; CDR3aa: CASSLAGSAGELFF
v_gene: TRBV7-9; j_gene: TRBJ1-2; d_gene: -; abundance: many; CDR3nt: TGTGCCAGCAGCGACAGGACGGATCCCTATGGCTACACCTTC; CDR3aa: CASSDRTDPYGYTF
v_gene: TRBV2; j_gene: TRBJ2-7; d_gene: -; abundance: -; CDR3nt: TGTGCCAGCAGTGAGTGGAGTTCCTACGAGCAGTACTTC; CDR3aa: CASSEWSSYEQYF
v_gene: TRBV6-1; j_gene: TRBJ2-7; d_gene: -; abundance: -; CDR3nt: TGTGCCAGCAGTGAAGCGGGCAGGGGGGCGTACGAGCAGTACTTC; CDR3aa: CASSEAGRGAYEQYF
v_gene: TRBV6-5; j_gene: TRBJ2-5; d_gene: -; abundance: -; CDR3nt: TGTGCCAGCAGTCTTCGGACGTTATCACAAGAGACCCAGTACTTC; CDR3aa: CASSLRTLSQETQYF
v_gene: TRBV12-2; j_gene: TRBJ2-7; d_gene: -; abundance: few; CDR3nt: TGTGCAAGTCGCCGGACAGACTCCTACGAGCAGTACTTC; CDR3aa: CASRRTDSYEQYF
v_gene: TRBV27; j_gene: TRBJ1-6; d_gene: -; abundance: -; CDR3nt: TGTGCCAGCAGTCCACGTCGGAATTCACCCCTCCACTTT; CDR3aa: CASSPRRNSPLHF
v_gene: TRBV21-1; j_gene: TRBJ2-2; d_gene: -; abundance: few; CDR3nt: TGTGCCAGAGGAGGGGTTGGACTAGCGGGAGATACCGGGGAGCTGTTTTTT; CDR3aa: CARGGVGLAGDTGELFF
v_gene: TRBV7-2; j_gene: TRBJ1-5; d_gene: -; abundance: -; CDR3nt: TGTGCCAGCAGTTCAAATCCGGTGGGTTTGGAGCCCCAGCATTTT; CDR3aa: CASSSNPVGLEPQHF
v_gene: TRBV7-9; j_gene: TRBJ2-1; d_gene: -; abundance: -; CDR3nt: TGTGCCAGCAGTGCCTTGGGATCTTCAGGTGAGCAGTTCTTC; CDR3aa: CASSALGSSGEQFF
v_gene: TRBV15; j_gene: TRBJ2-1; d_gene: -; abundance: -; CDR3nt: TGTGCCACCAGCAGAGAGCCGGACGGGCACAATGAGCAGTTCTTC; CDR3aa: CATSREPDGHNEQFF
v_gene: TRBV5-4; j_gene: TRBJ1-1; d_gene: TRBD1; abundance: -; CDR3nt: TGTGCCAGCAGCCCGCCGACAGGGTACGGCACTGAAGCTTTCTTT; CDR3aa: CASSPPTGYGTEAFF
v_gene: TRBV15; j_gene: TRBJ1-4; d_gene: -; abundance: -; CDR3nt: TGTGCCACCAGCAGAGACAGGGCTAATGAAAAACTGTTTTTT; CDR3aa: CATSRDRANEKLFF
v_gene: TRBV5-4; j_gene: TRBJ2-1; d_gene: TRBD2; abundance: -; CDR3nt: TGTGCCAGCAGCTTGCGGGGACTAGCGGGAGATGAGCAGTTCTTC; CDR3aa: CASSLRGLAGDEQFF
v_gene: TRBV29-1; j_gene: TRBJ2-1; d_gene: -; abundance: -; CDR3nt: TGCAGCGCCTCAGGGTGGGGTAGCTCCTACAATGAGCAGTTCTTC; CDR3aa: CSASGWGSSYNEQFF
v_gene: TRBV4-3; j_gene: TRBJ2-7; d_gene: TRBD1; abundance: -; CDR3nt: TGCGCCAGCAGCCTCCTCCGGGACAGGGCCTACGAGCAGTACTTC; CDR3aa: CASSLLRDRAYEQYF
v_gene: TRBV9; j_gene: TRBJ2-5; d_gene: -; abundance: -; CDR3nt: TGTGCCAGCAGCGTAGGGAGTGTTGGAGAGACCCAGTACTTC; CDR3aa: CASSVGSVGETQYF
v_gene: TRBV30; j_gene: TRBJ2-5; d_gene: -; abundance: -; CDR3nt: TGTGCCTGGAGTGGGGGCGTGGCGAAGACCCAGTACTTC; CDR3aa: CAWSGGVAKTQYF
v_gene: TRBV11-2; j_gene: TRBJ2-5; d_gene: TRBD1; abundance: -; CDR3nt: TGTGCCAGCAGAGCTGGGACAGGGGGCCAAGAGACCCAGTACTTC; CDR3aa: CASRAGTGGQETQYF
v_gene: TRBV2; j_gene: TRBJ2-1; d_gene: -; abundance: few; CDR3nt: TGTGCCAGCAGTGACCCCCCTGACTGGGGATCCTACAATGAGCAGTTCTTC; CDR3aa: CASSDPPDWGSYNEQFF
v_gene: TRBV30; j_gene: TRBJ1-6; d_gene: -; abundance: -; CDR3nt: TGTGCCTGGAGATGGGGCAGCGATAATTCACCCCTCCACTTT; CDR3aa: CAWRWGSDNSPLHF
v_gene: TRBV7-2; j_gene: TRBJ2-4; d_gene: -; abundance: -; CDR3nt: TGTGCCAGCAGCTTAGTTCACGGGGAAGGGACCAAAAACATTCAGTACTTC; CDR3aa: CASSLVHGEGTKNIQYF
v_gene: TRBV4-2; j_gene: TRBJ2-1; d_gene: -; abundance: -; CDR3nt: TGTGCCAGCAGCGAAGACTTATCAAACTACAATGAGCAGTTCTTC; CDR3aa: CASSEDLSNYNEQFF
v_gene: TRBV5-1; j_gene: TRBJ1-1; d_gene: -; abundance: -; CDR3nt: TGCGCCAGCAGCTTGGTTGCTCAGGGACCCAACACTGAAGCTTTCTTT; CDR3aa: CASSLVAQGPNTEAFF
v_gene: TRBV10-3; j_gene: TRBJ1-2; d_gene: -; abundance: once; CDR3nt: TGTGCCATCAGTGACAGGGCCCTTCAATTAGCTAACTATGGCTACACCTTC; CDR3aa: CAISDRALQLANYGYTF
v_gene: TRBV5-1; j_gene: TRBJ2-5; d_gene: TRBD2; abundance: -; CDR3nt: TGCGCCAGCAGCTCTTTACTAAGCGGGAGGGGAGAGACCCAGTACTTC; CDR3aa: CASSSLLSGRGETQYF
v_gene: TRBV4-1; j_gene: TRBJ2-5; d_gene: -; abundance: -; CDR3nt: TGCGCCAGCAGCCCCGTGATGGGCCAAGAGACCCAGTACTTC; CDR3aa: CASSPVMGQETQYF
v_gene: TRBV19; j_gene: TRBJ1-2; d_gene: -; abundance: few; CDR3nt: TGTGCCAGTAGTCCCTTCGTATCCCTGGTAGAAGATGGCTACACCTTC; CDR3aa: CASSPFVSLVEDGYTF
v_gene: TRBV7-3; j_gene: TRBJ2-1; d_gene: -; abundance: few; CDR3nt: TGTGCCAGCAGCTTATCTAAGGGGGACGAGCAGTTCTTC; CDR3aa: CASSLSKGDEQFF
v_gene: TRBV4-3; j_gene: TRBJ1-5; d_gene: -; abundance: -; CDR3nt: TGCGCCAGCAGCCAAGTCGAGGGGATAAATCAGCCCCAGCATTTT; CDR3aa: CASSQVEGINQPQHF
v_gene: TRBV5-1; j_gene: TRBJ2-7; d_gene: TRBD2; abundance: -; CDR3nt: TGCGCCAGCAGCTTCGGGACTACCTCATACGAGCAGTACTTC; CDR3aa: CASSFGTTSYEQYF
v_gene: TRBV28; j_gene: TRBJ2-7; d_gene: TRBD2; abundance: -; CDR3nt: TGTGCCAGCAGTTCACTACTACTAGCGGGCTCCTCCTACGAGCAGTACTTC; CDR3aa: CASSSLLLAGSSYEQYF
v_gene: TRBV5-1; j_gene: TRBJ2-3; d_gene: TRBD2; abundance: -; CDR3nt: TGCGCCAGCAGCTTGGGCCAAGCGGGAGAAGCAGATACGCAGTATTTT; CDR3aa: CASSLGQAGEADTQYF
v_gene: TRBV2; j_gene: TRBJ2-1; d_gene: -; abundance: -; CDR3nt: TGTGCCAGCAGGGTAGGTTACAATGAGCAGTTCTTC; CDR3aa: CASRVGYNEQFF
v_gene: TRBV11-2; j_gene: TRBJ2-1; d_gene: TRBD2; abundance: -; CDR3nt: TGTGCCAGCAGCTTTCCCATTAGCGGGAGGCGGAATGAGCAGTTCTTC; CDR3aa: CASSFPISGRRNEQFF
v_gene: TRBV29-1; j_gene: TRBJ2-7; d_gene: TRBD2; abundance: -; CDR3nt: TGCAGCGTTGGACCGGAGCGGGGGAGCTCCTACGAGCAGTACTTC; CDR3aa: CSVGPERGSSYEQYF
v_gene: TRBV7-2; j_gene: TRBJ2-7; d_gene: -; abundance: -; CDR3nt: TGTGCCAGCAGCTCCCGGGACGGACCCTACGAGCAGTACTTC; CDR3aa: CASSSRDGPYEQYF
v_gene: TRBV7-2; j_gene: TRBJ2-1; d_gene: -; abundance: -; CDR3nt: TGTGCCAGCAGCTTAGAGGCCCTCTCCTACAATGAGCAGTTCTTC; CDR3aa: CASSLEALSYNEQFF
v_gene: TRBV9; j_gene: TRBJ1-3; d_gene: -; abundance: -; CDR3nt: TGTGCCAGCAGCCCCGGGATCTCTGGAAACACCATATATTTT; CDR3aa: CASSPGISGNTIYF
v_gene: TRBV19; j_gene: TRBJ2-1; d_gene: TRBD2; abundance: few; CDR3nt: TGTGCCAGTAGTATTCTGGCGGGAGGGATACCCTTCAATGAGCAGTTCTTC; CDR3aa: CASSILAGGIPFNEQFF
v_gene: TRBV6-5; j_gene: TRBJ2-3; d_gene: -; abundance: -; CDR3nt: TGTGCCAGCAGGAACAGGGCCCCAGATACGCAGTATTTT; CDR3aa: CASRNRAPDTQYF
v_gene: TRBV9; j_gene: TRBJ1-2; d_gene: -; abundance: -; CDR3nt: TGTGCCAGCAGCCCCCGTGAGCCCTCTTTCTATGGCTACACCTTC; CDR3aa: CASSPREPSFYGYTF
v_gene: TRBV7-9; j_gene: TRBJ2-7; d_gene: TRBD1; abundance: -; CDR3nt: TGTGCCAGCAGCCCCCGGACAGGGAATCCCTACGAGCAGTACTTC; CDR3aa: CASSPRTGNPYEQYF
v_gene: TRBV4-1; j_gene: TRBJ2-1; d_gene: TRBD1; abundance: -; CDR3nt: TGCGCCAGCAGCCAAGATGTAGGGGGCGCAAGGAATGAGCAGTTCTTC; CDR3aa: CASSQDVGGARNEQFF
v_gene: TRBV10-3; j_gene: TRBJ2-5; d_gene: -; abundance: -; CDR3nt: TGTGCCATCAGTAGCCCCGTCGGCGGGATGGAGACCCAGTACTTC; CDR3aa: CAISSPVGGMETQYF
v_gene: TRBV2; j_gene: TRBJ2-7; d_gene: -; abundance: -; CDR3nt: TGTGCCAGCAGGTTTCCAGACATATCGAGCTACGAGCAGTACTTC; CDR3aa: CASRFPDISSYEQYF
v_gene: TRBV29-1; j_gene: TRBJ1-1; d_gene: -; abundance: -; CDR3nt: TGCAGCGTTGCCCCCACAGGGAGCAGCGAAGCTTTCTTT; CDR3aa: CSVAPTGSSEAFF
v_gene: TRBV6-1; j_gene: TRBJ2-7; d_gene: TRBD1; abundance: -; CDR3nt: TGTGCCAGCAGTGAACGGGACAGGTTCACCTACGAGCAGTACTTC; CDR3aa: CASSERDRFTYEQYF
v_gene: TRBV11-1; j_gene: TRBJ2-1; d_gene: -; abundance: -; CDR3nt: TGTGCCAGCAGCTTAGTTGGGAGGACCTACAATGAGCAGTTCTTC; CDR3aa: CASSLVGRTYNEQFF
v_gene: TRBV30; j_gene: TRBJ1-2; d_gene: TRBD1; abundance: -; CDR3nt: TGTGCCACAGGGGAGGACTATGGCTACACCTTC; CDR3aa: CATGEDYGYTF
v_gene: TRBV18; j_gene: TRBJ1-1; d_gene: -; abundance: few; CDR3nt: TGTGCCAGCTCCGAGACCCACGGCACTGAAGCTTTCTTT; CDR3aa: CASSETHGTEAFF